The clone carrying this TCR beta chain was picked up a small number of times. The sample originates from a study of blood T cell repertoires in COVID-19. Libraries were prepared by immunoSEQ multiplex PCR; TCRdb keeps only in-frame clonotypes and omits some of them. The sample records 130,000 or so clones, roughly three quarters being singletons. V shed 2 bases and J 3 bases; nucleotides not matched to a gene: 4. CDR1 and CDR2 from the germline V gene are SGHRS and YFSETQ. This CDR3 contains 14 residues. What was sequenced was peripheral blood. The sequence derives from a human donor in a cohort sampled during active COVID-19. The rearrangement uses TRBV5-1 and TRBJ1-2; 7 positions match TRBD1. CDR3 coding DNA: TGCGCCAGCAGCTTCACAGGGGTGGACTATGGCTACACCTTC. Protein sequence: CASSFTGVDYGYTF.